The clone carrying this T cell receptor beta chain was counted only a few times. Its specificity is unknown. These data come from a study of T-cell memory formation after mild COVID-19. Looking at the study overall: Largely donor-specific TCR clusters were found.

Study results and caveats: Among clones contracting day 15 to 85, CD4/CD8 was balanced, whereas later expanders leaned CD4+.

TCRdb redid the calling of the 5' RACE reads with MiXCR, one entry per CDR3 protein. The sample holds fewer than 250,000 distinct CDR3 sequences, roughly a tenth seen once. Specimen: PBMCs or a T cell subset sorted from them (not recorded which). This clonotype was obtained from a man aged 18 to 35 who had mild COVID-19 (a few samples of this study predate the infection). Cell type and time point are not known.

CDR3 protein: CASSQRENTEAFF. The CDR3 DNA sequence: TGCGCCAGCAGCCAACGGGAGAACACTGAAGCTTTCTTT. V is TRBV4-1 and J is TRBJ1-1; D is unresolved. The CDR3 is made up of 13 amino acids. V gave up 2 bases and J gave up 1 base, with 5 bases separating them. CDR1 and CDR2 (germline): MGHRA, YSYEKL.